Listed below are T cell receptor beta chains from one sample, sequenced in a study of a mutant IDH1 vaccine in newly diagnosed glioma. This table comes from immunoSEQ multiplex PCR, and its TCRdb copy is limited to in-frame clones, with some not included. The repertoire holds about 32,000 clones, with around 79% as singletons. This material consisted of PBMCs, taken from a glioma patient treated with radiotherapy, temozolomide or both. Receptors originate from a man aged 25 to 45 with glioma. Each CDR3 is given with its conserved first and last residue. The D gene is left open where the match is weak. Size is stated for part of the rows, as once, few or many counts, or as a class when the clone is expanded.

- TRBJ1-1 TRBV7-8 - TGTGCCAGCAGCGCCGGGGGGTTAGGGAGGAACACTGAAGCTTTCTTT CASSAGGLGRNTEAFF
- TRBJ1-4 TRBV5-1 - TGCGCCAGCAGCCCTACCTCCGGGCCAAACGGGGCTAATGAAAAACTGTTTTTT CASSPTSGPNGANEKLFF
- TRBJ1-2 TRBV19 - TGTGCCAGTAACCGACAGTCTTCGACCTATGGCTACACCTTC CASNRQSSTYGYTF
- TRBJ2-1 TRBV15 - TGTGCCACCAGCACAACAGAGTACACCTACAATGAGCAGTTCTTC CATSTTEYTYNEQFF
- TRBJ1-2 TRBV4-1 - TGCGCCAGCAGCCCCGGGGGACAAGGATATGGCTACACCTTC CASSPGGQGYGYTF
- TRBJ2-5 TRBV19 - TGTGCCAGTAGTATGGGAGAGACCCAGTACTTC CASSMGETQYF
TRBD2 TRBJ2-1 TRBV19 - TGTGCCAGTAGTCGCAGGACTAGCGGGGGGTGGAATGAGCAGTTCTTC CASSRRTSGGWNEQFF
TRBD2 TRBJ2-1 TRBV5-4 - TGTGCCAGCACGTTCCACCGGGAGGGCAATGAGCAGTTCTTC CASTFHREGNEQFF
- TRBJ2-3 TRBV7-9 - TGTGCCAGCAGCTTAGGGACGACAGATACGCAGTATTTT CASSLGTTDTQYF
- TRBJ2-1 TRBV5-1 - TGCGCCAGCAGCTACACTTACAATGAGCAGTTCTTC CASSYTYNEQFF
- TRBJ2-2 TRBV28 - TGTGCCAGCAGTTTAACCCTCCCGGGGCTAACCGGGGAGCTGTTTTTT CASSLTLPGLTGELFF
- TRBJ1-6 TRBV6-1 - TGTGCCAGCGCAGGGATTGATAATTCACCCCTCCACTTT CASAGIDNSPLHF
- TRBJ2-2 TRBV11-2 - TGTGCCAGCAGCTTAGCGGTGACCTCGAACACCGGGGAGCTGTTTTTT CASSLAVTSNTGELFF
TRBD2 TRBJ2-3 TRBV7-3 - TGTGCCAGCAGCCTAGCGGGGGGCTTAGATACGCAGTATTTT CASSLAGGLDTQYF
- TRBJ2-1 TRBV4-3 few TGCGCCAGCAGCCAAGATTACAACAATGAGCAGTTCTTC CASSQDYNNEQFF
TRBD1 TRBJ2-2 TRBV7-9 - TGTGCCAGCAGCTCCGACAGGGTCCCCAAAACCGGGGAGCTGTTTTTT CASSSDRVPKTGELFF
- TRBJ2-7 TRBV4-1 once TGCGCCAGCAGCCGGGACAAGGGGCTCTACGAGCAGTACTTC CASSRDKGLYEQYF
- TRBJ1-4 TRBV19 once TGTGCCAGTAGTGTTTCCATAGCTAATGAAAAACTGTTTTTT CASSVSIANEKLFF
TRBD1 TRBJ2-1 TRBV6-6 - TGTGCCAGCAGGTCGGGACAGGGTACAAGATCTGAGCAGTTCTTC CASRSGQGTRSEQFF
- TRBJ2-2 TRBV5-4 - TGTGCCAGCAGCAACCCACAGGGACGGGCCACCGGGGAGCTGTTTTTT CASSNPQGRATGELFF